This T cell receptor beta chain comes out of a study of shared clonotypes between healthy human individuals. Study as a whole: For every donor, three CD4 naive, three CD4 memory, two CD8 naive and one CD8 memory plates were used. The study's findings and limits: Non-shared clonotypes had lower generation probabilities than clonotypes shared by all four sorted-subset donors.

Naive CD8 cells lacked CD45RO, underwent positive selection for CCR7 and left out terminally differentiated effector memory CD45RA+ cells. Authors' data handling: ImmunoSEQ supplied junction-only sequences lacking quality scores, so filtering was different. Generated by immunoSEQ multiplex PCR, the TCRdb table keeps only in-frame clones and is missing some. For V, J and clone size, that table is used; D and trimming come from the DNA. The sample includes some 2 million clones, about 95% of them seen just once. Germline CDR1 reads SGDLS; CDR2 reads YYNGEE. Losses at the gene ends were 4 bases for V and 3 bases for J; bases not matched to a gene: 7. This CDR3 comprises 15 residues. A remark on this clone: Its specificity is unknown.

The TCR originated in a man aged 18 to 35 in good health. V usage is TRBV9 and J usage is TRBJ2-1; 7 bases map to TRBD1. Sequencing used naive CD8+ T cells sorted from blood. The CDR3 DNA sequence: TGTGCCAGCAGCACCTCCGGGACAGACTACAATGAGCAGTTCTTC. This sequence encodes CASSTSGTDYNEQFF.